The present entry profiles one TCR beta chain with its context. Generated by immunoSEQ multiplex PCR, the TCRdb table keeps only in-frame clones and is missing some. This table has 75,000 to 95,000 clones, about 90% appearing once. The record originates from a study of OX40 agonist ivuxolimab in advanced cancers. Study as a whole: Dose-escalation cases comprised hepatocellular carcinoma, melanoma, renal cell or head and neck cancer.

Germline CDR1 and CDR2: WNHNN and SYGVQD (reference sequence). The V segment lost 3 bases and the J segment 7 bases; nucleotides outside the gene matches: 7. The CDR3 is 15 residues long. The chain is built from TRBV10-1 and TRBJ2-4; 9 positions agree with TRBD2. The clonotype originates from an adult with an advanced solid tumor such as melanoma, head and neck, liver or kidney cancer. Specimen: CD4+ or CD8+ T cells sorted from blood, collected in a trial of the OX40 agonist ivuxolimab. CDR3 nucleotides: TGCGCCAGCAGTGACGGCGGGAGGGCCGGGAACATTCAGTACTTC. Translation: CASSDGGRAGNIQYF.